A selection of T cell receptor beta chains follows, all from one sample in a study of blood T cell repertoires in COVID-19. Repertoires were generated with immunoSEQ multiplex PCR, while TCRdb's copy carries only in-frame clones and drops some. The sample has over 150,000 clones, roughly 83% seen once. Sample: peripheral blood. The receptors were sampled from a woman aged 55-69 years with acute or convalescent COVID-19. Each CDR3 is given with its conserved first and last residue. A D gene is named only where the DNA matches it firmly. For some rows the clone size is stated as once, few or many, or as a class when expanded; others skip it.

>TRBJ1-1|-|TRBV28|-
TGTGCCAGCAGTTTACAGGGGAGTCTGGCTTTCTTT
CASSLQGSLAFF
>TRBJ1-5|-|TRBV2|-
TGTGCCAGCAGAAGTACGGGCAATCAGCCCCAGCATTTT
CASRSTGNQPQHF
>TRBJ2-7|-|TRBV7-8|-
TGTGCCAGCAGCTTGGAGCGTTCCTACGAGCAGTACTTC
CASSLERSYEQYF
>TRBJ2-3|TRBD1|TRBV2|-
TGTGCCAGCAGTTTTCCGGGACAGGGAATAGATACGCAGTATTTT
CASSFPGQGIDTQYF
>TRBJ2-3|TRBD2|TRBV5-1|-
TGCGCCAGCAGCCGGGGGGGCACAGATACGCAGTATTTT
CASSRGGTDTQYF
>TRBJ1-6|TRBD1|TRBV30|-
TGTGCCTGGAGTGGTTCCGGACAGGTCTTAAGGGCCCTCCACTTT
CAWSGSGQVLRALHF
>TRBJ1-6|TRBD1|TRBV11-2|few
TGTGCCAGCAGCTCGACAGGGCACAATTCACCCCTCCACTTT
CASSSTGHNSPLHF
>TRBJ2-3|TRBD2|TRBV7-6|-
TGTGCCAGCAGCTCCCCCGGGACTAGTGACCCAGATACGCAGTATTTT
CASSSPGTSDPDTQYF
>TRBJ2-3|-|TRBV4-3|-
TGCGCCAGCAGCCAAGGGTTGGGGGCCTCTAGCACAGATACGCAGTATTTT
CASSQGLGASSTDTQYF
>TRBJ2-1|-|TRBV6-5|-
TGTGCCAGCAGTAGAGGCGTCTCCTACAATGAGCAGTTCTTC
CASSRGVSYNEQFF
>TRBJ2-3|TRBD1|TRBV18|-
TGTGCCAGCTCACAGACAGGGGGCAGCACAGATACGCAGTATTTT
CASSQTGGSTDTQYF
>TRBJ1-1|-|TRBV12-3/TRBV12-4|-
TGTGCCAGCAGGGTCAGGGGAACAACTGAAGCTTTCTTT
CASRVRGTTEAFF
>TRBJ1-2|TRBD1|TRBV6-6|-
TGTGCCAGCAGTCCGGACAGGGTCGACCTCTATGGCTACACCTTC
CASSPDRVDLYGYTF
>TRBJ2-7|-|TRBV7-2|-
TGTGCCAGCAGCTTAGTCAATATCGGGGAGCAGTACTTC
CASSLVNIGEQYF
>TRBJ1-1|TRBD1|TRBV9|once
TGTGCCAGCAGCGACCCGCGGGACAGGGGGTTTCGCGACACTGAAGCTTTCTTT
CASSDPRDRGFRDTEAFF
>TRBJ2-5|TRBD2|TRBV10-3|-
TGTGCCATCAGCGAAACTAGCGGGGACCAAGAGACCCAGTACTTC
CAISETSGDQETQYF